A single sample gave rise to the 21 T cell receptor beta chains below, sequenced in a study of T-cell memory formation after mild COVID-19 (dated by TCRdb to about 2021). Libraries were prepared through 5' RACE. TCRdb lists the instrument as Illumina NovaSeq 6000. Starting from the raw public reads, TCRdb applied fastp trimming at Q25, assembled clones with MiXCR and retained in-frame beta chains. CDR3 protein sequences are deduplicated, and each keeps its most common genes and DNA. The sample records hundreds of thousands of distinct CDR3 sequences, 15% to 20% of which are singletons. Approximately 13% of the sample lies in the top ten. Material: PBMCs or a T cell subset sorted from them (not recorded which). The receptor source for this set is an adult woman who had mild COVID-19 (a few samples of this study predate the infection). The sample titles of this study are shuffled in the database, so cell type and time point are left out; the donor was told from shared clones.

The CDR3 spells CASSFSDEKLFF. Written as DNA, the CDR3 is TGTGCCAGCAGTTTCTCGGATGAAAAACTGTTTTTT. The chain joins TRBV12-3 or TRBV12-4 to TRBJ1-4; D is unclear. V was cut by 3 bases and J by 6 bases, with 5 bases left in between. This CDR3 region has 12 residues.

The chain links TRBV5-1 to TRBJ1-1; D is possibly TRBD1 (5 bases). Germline assignment: CDR1 SGHRS and CDR2 YFSETQ. Trimming removed 6 bases from V and 1 base from J, with 13 bases in between. CDR3 size: 14 residues. CDR3 in DNA: TGCGCCAGCACCCCCCGGGACGGGAACACTGAAGCTTTCTTT. Its protein is CASTPRDGNTEAFF.

The chain combines TRBV7-8 with TRBJ2-7; 10 nucleotides align to TRBD1. Germline CDR1 reads SGHVS; CDR2 reads FQNEAQ. V gave up 0 bases and J gave up 0 bases; unmatched junction bases: 5. The CDR3 is 17 amino acids. CDR3 nucleotides: TGTGCCAGCAGCTTAGCGAGCGGGACAGGGGACTCCTACGAGCAGTACTTC. It encodes CASSLASGTGDSYEQYF.

This clonotype has more than one count but fewer than ten. The chain links TRBV2 to TRBJ1-4; the D is unclear. Germline CDR1 and CDR2: SNHLY and FYNNEI. Trimming removed 8 bases at V and 8 bases at J, with 15 bases between. This CDR3 contains 13 residues. In DNA form, the CDR3 reads TGTGCCAGCGGATTTGGATCGGGCGAAAAACTGTTTTTT. This sequence encodes CASGFGSGEKLFF.

The V and J genes are TRBV7-8 and TRBJ2-7; 10 bases line up with TRBD1. The length of the CDR3 is 20 residues. Trimming at V came to 2 bases and at J to 0 bases, leaving 16 bases not matched to a gene. In germline, CDR1 is SGHVS, CDR2 FQNEAQ. The CDR3, as DNA: TGTGCCAGCAGCTTAACCCGAACAGGGACAGGGGAATCAAGCTCCTACGAGCAGTACTTC. It encodes CASSLTRTGTGESSSYEQYF.

This clonotype has a count of ten or more. The chain carries TRBV12-3 or TRBV12-4 and TRBJ2-5, with D tentatively TRBD1 (5 bases). This CDR3 is built from 15 residues. V lost 2 bases to trimming and J lost 2 bases, with 12 bases between them. As DNA, the CDR3 is TGTGCCAGCAGTTTATCGCAGGGTCGACAAGAGACCCAGTACTTC. It encodes CASSLSQGRQETQYF.

The gene calls are TRBV29-1 and TRBJ1-1; D remains unclear. From germline, CDR1 is SQVTM and CDR2 ANQGSEA. With 7 bases removed from V and 4 bases from J, the gap between germline ends came to 10 bases. CDR3 length: 11 amino acids. The chain's CDR3 is CSAGTGTEAFF. DNA of the CDR3: TGCAGCGCGGGTACGGGCACTGAAGCTTTCTTT.

V usage is TRBV11-3 and J usage is TRBJ2-5; no clear D. Germline-derived CDR1 and CDR2 are SGHNT and YENEEA. Trimming stripped 5 bases from V and 5 bases from J, with 15 bases between. The CDR3 is 14 residues long. This CDR3 reads CASSRKLGSETQYF. The CDR3 nucleotides read TGTGCCAGCAGCCGTAAGCTGGGTTCCGAGACCCAGTACTTC.

Only a few counts were recorded for this clonotype. The chain is built from TRBV9 and TRBJ2-5; D gene ambiguous. Deletions cut 0 bases from V and 1 base from J, with 7 bases between. Per the germline V gene, CDR1 is SGDLS and CDR2 is YYNGEE. This CDR3 region has 14 residues. The CDR3 loop is CASSVAEVQETQYF. In DNA form, the CDR3 reads TGTGCCAGCAGCGTAGCCGAGGTCCAAGAGACCCAGTACTTC.

J is TRBJ2-7 and V is TRBV5-1; D gene unclear. V dropped 4 bases and J dropped 3 bases, with 8 bases sitting between them. Germline-derived CDR1 and CDR2 are SGHRS and YFSETQ. The CDR3 length is 12 residues. CDR3 region: CASSGRNYEQYF. The DNA for the CDR3 is TGCGCCAGCAGCGGCAGGAACTACGAGCAGTACTTC.

At least ten counts were recorded for this clonotype. The CDR3 DNA reads TGTGCCAGCAGTTACCTCCCTAGCGGGGGGGCGGAAGATACGCAGTATTTT. Amino acids: CASSYLPSGGAEDTQYF. This chain uses TRBV6-6 with TRBJ2-3; 12 positions match TRBD2. The germline V gene encodes CDR1 MNHNY and CDR2 SVGAGI (reference sequence). V lost 2 bases to trimming and J lost 5 bases; unmatched junction nucleotides: 8. The length of the CDR3 is 17 residues.

V and J are TRBV20-1 and TRBJ1-2; 7 bases agree with TRBD1. Germline V gives CDR1 DFQATT, CDR2 SNEGSKA (reference sequence). V lost 6 bases and J lost 12; bases outside the gene matches: 16. This CDR3 has 13 residues. This CDR3 is CSAVRGTGERNTF. CDR3 sequence (DNA): TGCAGTGCGGTACGGGGCACAGGGGAGCGGAACACCTTC.

This clonotype was observed a few times. V usage is TRBV10-3 and J usage is TRBJ1-2; D ambiguous. CDR3 length equals 14 residues. Deletions cut 3 bases from V and 4 bases from J, with 12 bases between. Germline V lookup: CDR1 ENHRY, CDR2 SYGVKD. The CDR3 DNA reads TGTGCCATCAGTGACGACCCACGGACCTATGGCTACACCTTC. Protein product: CAISDDPRTYGYTF.

The J gene is TRBJ1-4, the V gene TRBV7-2; possible D gene TRBD1, 6 bases. With 2 bases removed from V and 3 bases from J, the gap between germline ends came to 10 bases. The CDR3 has 15 amino acids. CDR1 and CDR2 (germline): SGHTA, FQGNSA. The CDR3 loop is CASSLTGTANEKLFF. As DNA, the CDR3 is TGTGCCAGCAGCTTAACAGGGACTGCTAATGAAAAACTGTTTTTT.

This clonotype was seen a handful of times. The V gene is TRBV4-1, the J gene TRBJ1-2; 8 bases are a match to TRBD1. The V segment lost 2 bases and the J segment 1 base; nucleotides outside the gene matches: 9. The CDR3 has 17 amino acids. CDR1 MGHRA and CDR2 YSYEKL come from the germline V gene. The CDR3 region has the DNA TGCGCCAGCAGCCAAATATACCGCGACAGGGGTAACTATGGCTACACCTTC. Translating gives CASSQIYRDRGNYGYTF.

This clonotype was seen more than once but under ten times. This chain uses TRBV7-6 with TRBJ2-1, with 9 bases matching TRBD2. V lost 4 bases and J lost 5; bases outside the gene matches: 6. The CDR3 totals 15 residues. CDR1 is SGHVS, CDR2 FNYEAQ, per germline. The CDR3 region is CASSWAGGLNNEQFF. In nucleotides, the CDR3 is TGTGCCAGCAGCTGGGCGGGGGGGTTAAACAATGAGCAGTTCTTC.

The J gene is TRBJ1-6, the V gene TRBV6-2 or TRBV6-3; TRBD1 might be the D (5 bases). Looked up from germline, CDR1 is MNHEY and CDR2 is SVGEGT. Trimming pared 0 bases from V and 8 bases from J, leaving 17 bases between. The CDR3 contains 17 residues. The CDR3: CASSYSAGGNVDSPLHF. The CDR3 coding sequence is TGTGCCAGCAGTTACTCGGCCGGGGGAAACGTGGATTCACCCCTCCACTTT.

This clonotype has more than one count but fewer than ten. V usage is TRBV6-6 and J usage is TRBJ2-7; D is possibly TRBD1 (5 bases). The CDR3 contains 14 residues. Germline CDR1 reads MNHNY; CDR2 reads SVGAGI (reference sequence). V lost 2 bases, J lost 2 bases, and 10 bases lay in between. CDR3 sequence: CASSYPTETYEQYF. The CDR3 DNA reads TGTGCCAGCAGTTACCCGACAGAGACCTACGAGCAGTACTTC.

The chain couples TRBV4-2 to TRBJ2-1, with D unresolved. V lost 0 bases, J lost 2 bases, and 11 bases lay in between. The CDR3 runs to 16 residues. Germline values: CDR1 LGHNA, CDR2 YNFKEQ. The CDR3 loop reads CASSQEDWGTYNEQFF. As DNA, the CDR3 is TGTGCCAGCAGCCAAGAAGATTGGGGTACCTACAATGAGCAGTTCTTC.

The J gene is TRBJ1-5, the V gene TRBV9, with no clear D. The CDR3 consists of 13 residues. Trimming took 4 bases from V and 4 from J, leaving 9 bases between them. Per the germline V gene, CDR1 is SGDLS and CDR2 is YYNGEE. The CDR3 sequence: CASSQNPNQPQHF. The CDR3, as DNA: TGTGCCAGCAGCCAAAATCCTAATCAGCCCCAGCATTTT.

The V gene is TRBV9, the J gene TRBJ2-1; TRBD2 agrees at 7 bases. The germline gives CDR1 SGDLS, CDR2 YYNGEE. V dropped 0 bases and J dropped 1; count of bases not matched to a gene: 10. The CDR3 is 18 residues long. The CDR3 DNA follows: TGTGCCAGCAGCGTAGTCCCATGGGAGGGTGAGTCCTACAATGAGCAGTTCTTC. This encodes CASSVVPWEGESYNEQFF.